The rows below give T cell receptor beta chains drawn from one sample of a study of blood T cell repertoires in COVID-19. Method: immunoSEQ multiplex PCR; TCRdb's copy keeps in-frame clones and lacks some. The data show some 100,000 clones, with roughly 90% seen just once and about a fifth held by the top ten. The sequenced material came from peripheral blood. The origin of the receptors is a human donor with acute or convalescent COVID-19. The donor label of this sample is uncertain. The CDR3 runs from the conserved cysteine through the conserved F or W. D genes are given only for firm matches. Clone size is stated in some rows and not others, as once, few, many or a class when expanded.

V gene	D gene	clone size	J gene	CDR3 DNA	CDR3 protein
TRBV7-2	NA	few	TRBJ2-5	TGTGCCAGCAGCTTAGCGTCATGGCGGGGTGAGACCCAGTACTTC	CASSLASWRGETQYF
TRBV11-2	NA	NA	TRBJ2-1	TGTGCCAGCAGCTTAGATCTGGCTTCCCGAGAGCAGTTCTTC	CASSLDLASREQFF
TRBV7-8	TRBD1	once	TRBJ2-3	TGTGCCAGCAGCTCAGGACAGGGGATAACAGATACGCAGTATTTT	CASSSGQGITDTQYF
TRBV7-9	TRBD1	few	TRBJ1-3	TGTGCCAGCAGCCCGGGACAGCCCTCTGGAAACACCATATATTTT	CASSPGQPSGNTIYF
TRBV2	NA	NA	TRBJ2-1	TGTGCCAGCAGTGGTCCGTTGAATGAGCAGTTCTTC	CASSGPLNEQFF
TRBV4-2	TRBD2	NA	TRBJ2-3	TGTGCCAGCAGCCAAGTGTCGCGGGGGTATGCAGATACGCAGTATTTT	CASSQVSRGYADTQYF
TRBV6-1	NA	NA	TRBJ1-3	TGTGCCAGCAGTGAAGGACACGTGGACACCATATATTTT	CASSEGHVDTIYF
TRBV28	NA	NA	TRBJ1-2	TGTGCCAGCAGAAGACGCACTAAAGCCTTAATCCAGCCGGGATCCAATTATGGCTACACCTTC	CASRRRTKALIQPGSNYGYTF
TRBV19	TRBD1	once	TRBJ2-2	TGTGCCAGTAGTATACAGGGGGACACCGGGGAGCTGTTTTTT	CASSIQGDTGELFF
TRBV23-1	NA	once	TRBJ1-4	TGCGCCAGCAGTCATTACCCGACAGAGGATAATGAAAAACTGTTTTTT	CASSHYPTEDNEKLFF
TRBV19	TRBD1	few	TRBJ1-1	TGTGCCAGTAGTCGGGACAGAAGGCTTGAGACTGAAGCTTTCTTT	CASSRDRRLETEAFF
TRBV3-1/TRBV3-2	NA	NA	TRBJ1-1	TGTGCCAGCGGGGTATCAGGGGTCCGCACTGAAGCTTTCTTT	CASGVSGVRTEAFF
TRBV28	NA	NA	TRBJ1-6	TGTGCCAGCGTTGACAGGAGCTCCTATAATTCACCCCTCCACTTT	CASVDRSSYNSPLHF
TRBV28	TRBD1	NA	TRBJ1-4	TGTGCCAGCAGTTTCCTAGCCGGGACAGGGGTCTCAACTAATGAAAAACTGTTTTTT	CASSFLAGTGVSTNEKLFF
TRBV27	NA	few	TRBJ2-5	TGTGCCAGCCGCCCGGCAGGCCAAGAGACCCAGTACTTC	CASRPAGQETQYF
TRBV4-3	NA	NA	TRBJ1-4	TGCGCCAGCAGCCAAGAGGGAGGGTTCACTAATGAAAAACTGTTTTTT	CASSQEGGFTNEKLFF
TRBV30	NA	NA	TRBJ2-7	TGTGCCTGGAGTGTTGGCAGAAGCTCCTACGAGCAGTACTTC	CAWSVGRSSYEQYF
TRBV4-1	NA	NA	TRBJ1-5	TGCGCCAGCAGCCAAATACCTGTCAGGGGAAGGTATCAGCCCCAGCATTTT	CASSQIPVRGRYQPQHF
TRBV6-1	TRBD1	NA	TRBJ1-1	TGTGCCAGCAGTGAAGCAGCACAGGGGGGCACTGAAGCTTTCTTT	CASSEAAQGGTEAFF
TRBV6-2/TRBV6-3	NA	NA	TRBJ2-7	TGTGCCAGCAGTCCGCCGGAGACTAGGCCCTACTTC	CASSPPETRPYF
TRBV12-5	TRBD1	NA	TRBJ1-2	TGTGCTAGTGGTCCCCCCCGGACAGGGGCGGGCTACACCTTC	CASGPPRTGAGYTF
TRBV6-2/TRBV6-3	NA	NA	TRBJ2-5	TGTGCCAGCAGTAATGAAGGGGGTTTTGGAGAGACCCAGTACTTC	CASSNEGGFGETQYF
TRBV15	TRBD2	NA	TRBJ2-7	TGTGCCACCAGCAGAGGTCCTAGCGGGGGCTCCTACGAGCAGTACTTC	CATSRGPSGGSYEQYF
TRBV30	TRBD1	few	TRBJ1-4	TGTGCCTGGGGGAGGGACAGGAATGAAAAACTGTTTTTT	CAWGRDRNEKLFF
TRBV5-1	NA	NA	TRBJ2-1	TGCGCCAGCAGCAGCGATGGGACTTCGAGGGACGAGCAGTTCTTC	CASSSDGTSRDEQFF
TRBV6-5	NA	NA	TRBJ1-1	TGTGCCAGCAGTTACAGCCTTTTGAACACTGAAGCTTTCTTT	CASSYSLLNTEAFF
TRBV29-1	NA	NA	TRBJ1-2	TGCAGCGTTGAAGAAAGCAGGGCCTATGGCTACACCTTC	CSVEESRAYGYTF